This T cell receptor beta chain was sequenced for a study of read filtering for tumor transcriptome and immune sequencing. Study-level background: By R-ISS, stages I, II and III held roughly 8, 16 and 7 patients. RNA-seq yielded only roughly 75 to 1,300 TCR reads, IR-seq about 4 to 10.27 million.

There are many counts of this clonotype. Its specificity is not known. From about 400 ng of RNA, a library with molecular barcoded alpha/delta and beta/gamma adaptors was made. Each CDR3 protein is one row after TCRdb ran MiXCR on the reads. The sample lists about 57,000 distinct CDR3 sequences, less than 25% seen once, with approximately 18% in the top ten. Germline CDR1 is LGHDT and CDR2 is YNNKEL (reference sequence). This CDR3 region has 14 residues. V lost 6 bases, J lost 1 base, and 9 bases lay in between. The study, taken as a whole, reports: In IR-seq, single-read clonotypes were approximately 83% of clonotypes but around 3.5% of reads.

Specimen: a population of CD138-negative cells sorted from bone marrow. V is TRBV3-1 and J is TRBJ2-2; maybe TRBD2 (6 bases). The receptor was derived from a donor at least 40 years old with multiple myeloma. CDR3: CASSRRGNTGELFF. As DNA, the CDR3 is TGTGCCAGCAGTAGGAGGGGGAACACCGGGGAGCTGTTTTTT.